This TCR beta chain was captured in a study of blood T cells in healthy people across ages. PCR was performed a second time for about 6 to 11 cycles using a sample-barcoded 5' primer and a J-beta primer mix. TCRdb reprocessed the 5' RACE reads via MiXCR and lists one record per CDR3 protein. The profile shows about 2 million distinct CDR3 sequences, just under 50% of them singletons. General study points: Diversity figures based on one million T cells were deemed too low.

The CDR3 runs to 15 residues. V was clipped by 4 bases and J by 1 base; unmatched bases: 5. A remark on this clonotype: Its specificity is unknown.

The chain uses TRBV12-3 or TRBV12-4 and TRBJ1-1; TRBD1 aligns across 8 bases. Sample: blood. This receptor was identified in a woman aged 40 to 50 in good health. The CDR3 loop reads CASSSRTGSNTEAFF. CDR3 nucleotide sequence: TGTGCCAGCAGTTCTCGGACAGGGTCGAACACTGAAGCTTTCTTT.